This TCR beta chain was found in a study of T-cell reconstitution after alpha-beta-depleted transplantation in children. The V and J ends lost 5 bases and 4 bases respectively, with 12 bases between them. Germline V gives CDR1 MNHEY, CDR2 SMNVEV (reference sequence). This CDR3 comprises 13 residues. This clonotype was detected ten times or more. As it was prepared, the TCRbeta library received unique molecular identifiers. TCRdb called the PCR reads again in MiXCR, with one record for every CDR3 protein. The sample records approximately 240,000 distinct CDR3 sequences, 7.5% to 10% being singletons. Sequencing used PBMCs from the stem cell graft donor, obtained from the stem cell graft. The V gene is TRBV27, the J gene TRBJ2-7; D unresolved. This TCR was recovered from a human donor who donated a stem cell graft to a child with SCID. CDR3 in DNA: TGTGCCAGCAGTCTCCAGGACGGGTACGAGCAGTACTTC. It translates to CASSLQDGYEQYF.